These T cell receptor beta chains were read from a single sample in a study of technical replicates of blood from a few donors. TCRdb's copy holds only in-frame clones and misses some; the assay was immunoSEQ multiplex PCR. The data contain 82,000 or so clones, 96% of them singletons. Sequencing used T cells isolated from PBMCs. Receptor source: a human donor in good health. CDR3s include the opening cysteine and the closing phenylalanine or tryptophan. D genes are given only for firm matches. Rows may omit the clone size; those that give it use once, few, many or a size class.

d_gene,v_gene,j_gene,abundance,CDR3nt,CDR3aa
-,TRBV28,TRBJ2-7,-,TGTGCCACCTTAGGGGAAGACTACGAGCAGTACTTC,CATLGEDYEQYF
-,TRBV29-1,TRBJ1-5,-,TGCAGCGTCGGAGGAGGGTACCAGCAGCCCCAGCATTTT,CSVGGGYQQPQHF
-,TRBV30,TRBJ2-7,-,TGTGCCTGGATGGGGGCCCGCTACGACGAGCAGTACTTC,CAWMGARYDEQYF
-,TRBV6-5,TRBJ2-7,-,TGTGCCAGCAGTTACTCGAGGACTAACCACTACGAGCAGTACTTC,CASSYSRTNHYEQYF
TRBD2,TRBV5-4,TRBJ2-7,-,TGTGCCAGCAGCTTGGGGCTAGCGGGAGCCTACGAGCAGTACTTC,CASSLGLAGAYEQYF
TRBD1,TRBV5-6,TRBJ1-5,-,TGTGCCAGCAGCTTTCGACAGGGGGGTCATCAGCCCCAGCATTTT,CASSFRQGGHQPQHF
TRBD2,TRBV29-1,TRBJ2-1,-,TGCAGCGTCCGCGGACTAGCGGGACCAGCCTCCTACAATGAGCAGTTCTTC,CSVRGLAGPASYNEQFF
-,TRBV10-3,TRBJ1-1,-,TGTGCCATCAGTGATTTACTTTGGAACACTGAAGCTTTCTTT,CAISDLLWNTEAFF
-,TRBV5-4,TRBJ1-3,-,TGTGCCAGCAGCTTGGGAGGGATTGCTGGAAACACCATATATTTT,CASSLGGIAGNTIYF
-,TRBV2,TRBJ2-7,-,TGTGCCAGCATCGTTACTAGTGGCGAGCAGTACTTC,CASIVTSGEQYF
TRBD2,TRBV7-9,TRBJ2-3,-,TGTGCCAGCAGCTTAATCAATAGCGGGATGTCAGATACGCAGTATTTT,CASSLINSGMSDTQYF
TRBD2,TRBV4-1,TRBJ2-7,-,TGCGCCAGCAGCCTGGGACTAGTTCTCTACGAGCAGTACTTC,CASSLGLVLYEQYF
TRBD2,TRBV11-3,TRBJ2-7,-,TGTGCCAGCAGCTTGACTAGCGGGAGACACGAGCAGTACTTC,CASSLTSGRHEQYF
-,TRBV11-3,TRBJ2-1,-,TGTGCCAGCAGCTTTGGCACCGAGACCAGCGTCAATGAGCAGTTCTTC,CASSFGTETSVNEQFF
-,TRBV19,TRBJ2-2,-,TGTGCCAGTATGGCTCACGGGGAGCTGTTTTTT,CASMAHGELFF
-,TRBV25-1,TRBJ2-1,-,TGTGCCAGCACGAGTCCCGGAGCTGGCTACAATGAGCAGTTCTTC,CASTSPGAGYNEQFF
TRBD1,TRBV5-4,TRBJ1-4,-,TGTGCCAGCAGCTTGGCCGTAGGGGGCGTTAATGAAAAACTGTTTTTT,CASSLAVGGVNEKLFF
TRBD2,TRBV6-5,TRBJ2-5,-,TGTGCCAGCAGTTACTCCCAGGCGGGAGGAGGAGAGACCCAGTACTTC,CASSYSQAGGGETQYF
-,TRBV27,TRBJ2-5,-,TGTGCCAGCAGCCCGGGGTTAGAGACCCAGTACTTC,CASSPGLETQYF
TRBD2,TRBV18,TRBJ2-7,-,TGTGCCAGCTCGCCCACTAGCGGCTACGAGCAGTACTTC,CASSPTSGYEQYF
TRBD1,TRBV6-5,TRBJ1-2,-,TGTGCCAGCAGTCGACTGACAGGGTTGGAAGGCTACACCTTC,CASSRLTGLEGYTF
TRBD2,TRBV5-1,TRBJ2-3,once,TGCGCCAGCAGCTTGGAGCTAGCGGGAGTAGTAGATACGCAGTATTTT,CASSLELAGVVDTQYF
TRBD1,TRBV5-1,TRBJ1-1,once,TGCGCCAGCAGCCAAGACAGGGAGAACACTGAAGCTTTCTTT,CASSQDRENTEAFF